These T cell receptor beta chains were read from a single sample in a study of blood T cell repertoires in COVID-19. TCRdb's table, derived via immunoSEQ multiplex PCR, lists solely in-frame clones and lacks some. The data show around 99,000 clones, about four fifths seen once. The sequencing sample was made of peripheral blood. These TCRs come from a man in his sixties or seventies with acute or convalescent COVID-19. Each CDR3 is given with its conserved first and last residue. D genes are given only for firm matches. Expanded clones get a size class; other rows say once, few or many, or leave the size out.

cdr3_aa,cdr3_nt,v_call,d_call,j_call,clone_size
CASSSPGMGYGYTF,TGTGCCAGCAGCTCACCGGGGATGGGGTATGGCTACACCTTC,TRBV7-2,.,TRBJ1-2,.
CASKEVNYGYTF,TGTGCCAGCAAGGAGGTAAACTATGGCTACACCTTC,TRBV19,.,TRBJ1-2,few
CASSPTGIGQYF,TGTGCCAGCAGTCCGACAGGGATCGGGCAGTACTTC,TRBV6-6,TRBD1,TRBJ2-7,.
CASSLGPTSNYGYTF,TGTGCCAGCAGTTTAGGGCCAACCTCTAACTATGGCTACACCTTC,TRBV28,.,TRBJ1-2,.
CASSLSPTDSYEQYF,TGTGCCAGCAGCCTGAGCCCGACAGATTCCTACGAGCAGTACTTC,TRBV9,.,TRBJ2-7,.
CASSPAGPNYGYTF,TGTGCCAGCAGCCCGGCGGGACCGAACTATGGCTACACCTTC,TRBV7-2,.,TRBJ1-2,.
CASSFGAGANTGELFF,TGTGCCAGCAGCTTCGGAGCGGGGGCTAACACCGGGGAGCTGTTTTTT,TRBV11-1,TRBD2,TRBJ2-2,.
CASRRDRGWETQYF,TGTGCCAGCAGAAGGGATCGGGGGTGGGAGACCCAGTACTTC,TRBV2,.,TRBJ2-5,.
CASSLGGTGSEAFF,TGCGCCAGCAGCTTGGGGGGGACAGGATCTGAAGCTTTCTTT,TRBV5-1,TRBD1,TRBJ1-1,.
CASSLDSGVAYGYTF,TGTGCCAGCAGCTTAGACTCAGGCGTCGCATATGGCTACACCTTC,TRBV11-2,.,TRBJ1-2,few
CASRPGTPPFRGTDTQYF,TGTGCCAGCAGACCCGGGACTCCTCCCTTTAGAGGCACAGATACGCAGTATTTT,TRBV9,.,TRBJ2-3,once
CASSLGQPNSPLHF,TGTGCCAGCAGCTTAGGACAGCCTAATTCACCCCTCCACTTT,TRBV7-2,.,TRBJ1-6,.
CASSWTGPRNTIYF,TGTGCCAGCAGCTGGACAGGTCCTAGAAACACCATATATTTT,TRBV11-3,TRBD1,TRBJ1-3,.
CASSQDRTSGPQETQYF,TGTGCCAGCAGCCAAGATAGGACTAGCGGGCCCCAAGAGACCCAGTACTTC,TRBV3-1/TRBV3-2,TRBD2,TRBJ2-5,once
CASSSGFGDTEAFF,TGTGCCAGCAGCTCGGGGTTTGGGGACACTGAAGCTTTCTTT,TRBV7-9,.,TRBJ1-1,.
CASSLGLPNTEAFF,TGTGCCAGCAGCTTGGGGCTCCCGAACACTGAAGCTTTCTTT,TRBV5-8,.,TRBJ1-1,.
CASSQVSAGGSYNEQFF,TGTGCCAGCAGCCAAGTGTCAGCGGGGGGTTCCTACAATGAGCAGTTCTTC,TRBV3-1/TRBV3-2,TRBD2,TRBJ2-1,.
CASSLAAGTGELFF,TGTGCCAGCAGCTTAGCGGCGGGCACCGGGGAGCTGTTTTTT,TRBV7-2,.,TRBJ2-2,few
CASSQDVNQPQHF,TGCGCCAGCAGCCAAGATGTAAATCAGCCCCAGCATTTT,TRBV4-3,.,TRBJ1-5,.
CASSLVTSGLQFF,TGTGCCAGCAGTTTAGTGACTAGCGGGCTGCAGTTCTTC,TRBV27,TRBD2,TRBJ2-1,once
CASSSGAQLFGETQYF,TGTGCCAGCAGTTCTGGGGCTCAACTTTTCGGTGAGACCCAGTACTTC,TRBV6-5,.,TRBJ2-5,once
CASSEGTDRSSGNTIYF,TGTGCCAGCAGTGAAGGGACAGACCGATCCTCTGGAAACACCATATATTTT,TRBV6-1,.,TRBJ1-3,.
CASSLGAGLNYGYTF,TGCGCCAGCAGCTTGGGAGCAGGGCTGAACTATGGCTACACCTTC,TRBV5-1,.,TRBJ1-2,.
CASSLGAGVTTGELFF,TGCGCCAGCAGCTTGGGAGCGGGGGTTACCACCGGGGAGCTGTTTTTT,TRBV5-1,TRBD2,TRBJ2-2,.
CASSVVTAANEQFF,TGTGCCAGCAGCGTAGTGACAGCCGCAAATGAGCAGTTCTTC,TRBV9,.,TRBJ2-1,once
CASSQGRAEKLFF,TGTGCCAGCAGCCAAGGCAGGGCTGAAAAACTGTTTTTT,TRBV3-1/TRBV3-2,.,TRBJ1-4,.
CASSQGNIQYF,TGTGCCAGCAGCCAGGGGAACATTCAGTACTTC,TRBV7-8,.,TRBJ2-4,.
CASSYLLAGGPGELFF,TGTGCCAGCAGCTACCTACTAGCGGGGGGCCCCGGGGAGCTGTTTTTT,TRBV3-1/TRBV3-2,TRBD2,TRBJ2-2,.
CASSPGSGTGLSNQPQHF,TGTGCCAGCAGTCCCGGGTCAGGGACAGGATTAAGTAATCAGCCCCAGCATTTT,TRBV6-6,TRBD1,TRBJ1-5,.
CASSPIGGRTGELFF,TGTGCCAGCAGCCCCATCGGGGGACGCACCGGGGAGCTGTTTTTT,TRBV7-3,.,TRBJ2-2,many
CASSPTSTEAFF,TGTGCCAGCTCACCGACAAGCACTGAAGCTTTCTTT,TRBV18,.,TRBJ1-1,.
CASSLLAGTGPPDTQYF,TGTGCCAGCAGCCTCCTTGCCGGGACAGGTCCCCCAGATACGCAGTATTTT,TRBV7-2,TRBD1,TRBJ2-3,.
CASSLFERNTEAFF,TGTGCCAGCAGCTTATTCGAGAGGAACACTGAAGCTTTCTTT,TRBV7-9,.,TRBJ1-1,.
CASSVRTSGGNEQFF,TGTGCCAGCAGCGTTCGGACTAGCGGGGGCAATGAGCAGTTCTTC,TRBV7-2,TRBD2,TRBJ2-1,.
CASSLTFTEGAFF,TGTGCCAGCAGCTTAACCTTCACTGAGGGAGCTTTCTTT,TRBV11-2,.,TRBJ1-1,.
CASSWGDRGPLGTGELFF,TGCGCCAGCAGCTGGGGGGACAGGGGGCCTTTGGGCACCGGGGAGCTGTTTTTT,TRBV5-1,TRBD1,TRBJ2-2,few
CASASGYGYTF,TGTGCCAGTGCTTCAGGGTATGGCTACACCTTC,TRBV19,.,TRBJ1-2,once
CASSISGGNQPQHF,TGTGCCAGTAGTATTTCGGGGGGCAATCAGCCCCAGCATTTT,TRBV19,.,TRBJ1-5,once
CASSLGDRAGSGELFF,TGCGCCAGCAGCTTGGGGGACAGGGCCGGATCCGGGGAGCTGTTTTTT,TRBV5-1,TRBD1,TRBJ2-2,.
CASSPGEGKLFF,TGTGCCAGCTCACCGGGGGAGGGAAAACTGTTTTTT,TRBV18,.,TRBJ1-4,.
CSASGATEAFF,TGCAGTGCTAGTGGGGCCACTGAAGCTTTCTTT,TRBV20-1,.,TRBJ1-1,.
CASSLRTGQGNTEAFF,TGTGCCAGCAGCCTTCGGACAGGCCAGGGGAACACTGAAGCTTTCTTT,TRBV11-2,TRBD1,TRBJ1-1,few
CASSTDGTGANVLTF,TGTGCCAGCAGCACCGACGGGACTGGGGCCAACGTCCTGACTTTC,TRBV7-3,.,TRBJ2-6,.
CASRREGGTQYF,TGTGCCAGCAGGAGAGAGGGAGGTACCCAGTACTTC,TRBV6-5,.,TRBJ2-5,.
CASSPLRQLNTEAFF,TGTGCCAGCAGTCCCCTTAGACAGTTAAACACTGAAGCTTTCTTT,TRBV27,.,TRBJ1-1,.
CSVTGGASGYTF,TGCAGCGTGACAGGGGGCGCGAGTGGCTACACCTTC,TRBV29-1,TRBD1,TRBJ1-2,.
CASSLVLQVDDGTQYF,TGTGCCAGCAGCCTTGTACTACAGGTGGACGACGGTACGCAGTATTTT,TRBV3-1/TRBV3-2,.,TRBJ2-3,.
CASSGVAGNYEQYF,TGTGCCAGCAGTGGAGTAGCGGGGAACTACGAGCAGTACTTC,TRBV2,TRBD2,TRBJ2-7,.
CASSPDGVSQPQHF,TGCGCCAGCAGCCCGGACGGGGTTAGTCAGCCCCAGCATTTT,TRBV5-1,.,TRBJ1-5,.
CASSLKGQGANNSPLHF,TGTGCCAGCAGTTTAAAGGGACAGGGGGCTAATAATTCACCCCTCCACTTT,TRBV27,TRBD1,TRBJ1-6,.
CASRSAGTERHEAFF,TGTGCCAGCAGATCCGCCGGGACAGAACGCCATGAAGCTTTCTTT,TRBV7-9,TRBD1,TRBJ1-1,.
CASSFLVTYGYTF,TGTGCCAGCAGCTTTCTGGTTACTTATGGCTACACCTTC,TRBV7-2,.,TRBJ1-2,.
CSVEDRGTGVGYTF,TGCAGCGTTGAAGATCGGGGGACAGGGGTTGGCTACACCTTC,TRBV29-1,TRBD1,TRBJ1-2,.